This passage covers 3 T cell receptor beta chains from one sample sequenced in a study of cytomegalovirus exposure and HLA in healthy donors. The PCR had 60 Vbeta and 13 Jbeta primers. TCRdb's table, derived via immunoSEQ multiplex PCR, lists solely in-frame clones and lacks some. The sample gives over 95,000 clones, 74% of which show up once; about 4.2% is in the top ten. Sequencing was carried out using PBMCs. The receptors were gathered from a woman between 35 and 50 years old in good health and CMV-seropositive.

In its sample, this clone was seen a few times. This chain joins TRBV4-1 and TRBJ1-2, with 7 positions matching TRBD1. The CDR3 loop spans 16 amino acids. Germline CDR1 is MGHRA and CDR2 is YSYEKL. Germline trimming cut 1 base from V and 3 bases from J; bases unmatched to any gene: 8. The CDR3 protein is CASSQGTGPPDYGYTF. The CDR3 DNA follows: TGCGCCAGCAGCCAAGGGACAGGTCCGCCCGACTATGGCTACACCTTC.

The genes are TRBV9 and TRBJ1-5; D unresolved. Germline assignment: CDR1 SGDLS and CDR2 YYNGEE. The length of the CDR3 is 15 residues. The V and J ends lost 0 bases and 11 bases respectively, with 18 bases between them. The CDR3 coding sequence is TGTGCCAGCAGCGTAGCTAAGTTACGCGCGAAAGCCCAGCATTTT. Translated, it gives CASSVAKLRAKAQHF. Full variable domain (remainder filled in from reference TRBV9 and TRBJ1-5): DSGVTQTPKHLITATGQRVTLRCSPRSGDLSVYWYQQSLDQGLQFLIQYYNGEERAKGNILERFSAQQFPDLHSELNLSSLELGDSALYFCASSVAKLRAKAQHFGDGTRLSIL.

The rearrangement uses TRBV5-4 and TRBJ2-5, with TRBD2 matching over 7 bases. Near its end, the DNA agrees better with TRBJ2-7, so the J call may be wrong. This CDR3 is built from 14 residues. CDR1 and CDR2 (germline): SGHNT, YYREEE (reference sequence). CDR3 protein: CASSLEREVGEQYF. CDR3 nucleotides: TGTGCCAGCAGCTTGGAACGGGAGGTCGGCGAGCAGTACTTC.